Presented here are 14 T cell receptor beta chains from one specimen sequenced in a study of T cells after somatic rescue of genetic block. The table came from immunoSEQ multiplex PCR; TCRdb's copy has only in-frame clones and leaves some out. The sample contains about 10,000 clones, around 74% of which appear only once. Material for sequencing was peripheral blood mononuclear cells (PBMCs). These TCRs come from a boy aged 5-17 years.

The chain joins TRBV18 to TRBJ1-3, with D unclear. V lost 8 bases, J lost 0 bases, and 17 bases lay in between. From germline, CDR1 is KGHSH and CDR2 LQKENI. There are 16 residues in the CDR3. The CDR3 nucleotides read TGTGCCAGCCGGCCCTCGAGGGAACTCTCTGGAAACACCATATATTTT. This sequence encodes CASRPSRELSGNTIYF.

The V gene is TRBV18, the J gene TRBJ1-4; 8 nucleotides align to TRBD1. Losses at the gene ends were 4 bases for V and 4 bases for J; bases not matched to a gene: 11. There are 17 residues in the CDR3. Germline CDR1 KGHSH, CDR2 LQKENI. The chain's CDR3 is CASSRFSRTGGNEKLFF. CDR3 DNA sequence: TGTGCCAGCTCACGCTTTTCCCGTACAGGGGGTAATGAAAAACTGTTTTTT.

The V gene is TRBV20-1, the J gene TRBJ1-2, with D hard to call. The CDR3 length is 11 residues. Per the germline V gene, CDR1 is DFQATT and CDR2 is SNEGSKA (reference sequence). V lost 6 bases, J lost 8 bases, and 13 bases lay in between. The CDR3 DNA reads TGCAGTGCCGGCAGGTTTGGGGGCTACACCTTC. This sequence encodes CSAGRFGGYTF.

V is TRBV10-3 and J is TRBJ2-1, with unresolved D. Germline-derived CDR1 and CDR2 are ENHRY and SYGVKD. This CDR3 region has 14 residues. The ends were cut back, 1 base at V and 3 bases at J, with 7 bases in the middle. CDR3 sequence reads: CAISEYWSYNEQFF. DNA for the CDR3: TGTGCCATCAGTGAGTATTGGAGCTACAATGAGCAGTTCTTC.

V and J are TRBV7-9 and TRBJ1-5; 7 bases are a match to TRBD1. The CDR3 covers 15 residues. CDR1 is SEHNR and CDR2 is FQNEAQ in the germline V gene (reference sequence). After removal of 5 bases from V and 2 bases from J, the junction contained 6 bases not matched to a gene. CDR3 residues: CASSPPGTGNQPQHF. For the CDR3, the DNA is TGTGCCAGCAGCCCTCCCGGGACAGGCAATCAGCCCCAGCATTTT.

This clone was found a few times. The V and J genes are TRBV7-7 and TRBJ2-5, with D unresolved. The germline gives CDR1 SSHAT, CDR2 FNYEAQ (reference sequence). CDR3 length: 14 residues. V was cut by 2 bases and J by 1 base, with 8 bases left in between. The DNA for the CDR3 is TGTGCCAGCAGCTTATTGGGCAGCCAAGAGACCCAGTACTTC. It yields the protein CASSLLGSQETQYF.

J is TRBJ1-2 and V is TRBV7-3; D is possibly TRBD1 (5 bases). V was cut by 5 bases and J by 3 bases, with 13 bases left in between. Germline-derived CDR1 and CDR2 are SGHTA and FQGTGA. This CDR3 region has 14 residues. CDR3 sequence reads: CASSPGPGYYGYTF. The CDR3 region has the DNA TGTGCCAGCAGCCCGGGACCAGGCTACTATGGCTACACCTTC.

The rearrangement uses TRBV28 and TRBJ2-1, with D possibly matching TRBD1 (6 bases). Between the trimmed V and J ends, which lost 5 bases and 5 bases, there was a span of 16 bases. Germline CDR1 MDHEN, CDR2 SYDVKM. The CDR3 is 15 residues long. This chain's CDR3 is CASSLLTGTHNEQFF. CDR3 sequence (DNA): TGTGCCAGCAGTCTTCTGACAGGTACCCACAATGAGCAGTTCTTC.

The rearrangement uses TRBV5-1 and TRBJ2-5; no firm D call. The CDR3 runs 14 residues. Trimming cost V 1 base and J 0 bases, with 7 bases left between them. Looked up from germline, CDR1 is SGHRS and CDR2 is YFSETQ. The CDR3 DNA follows: TGCGCCAGCAGCTTGCCAGGCTACCAAGAGACCCAGTACTTC. It is translated as CASSLPGYQETQYF.

V and J are TRBV14 and TRBJ2-7; D possibly corresponds to TRBD1 (6 bases). CDR3 size: 13 residues. Germline V gene data show CDR1 as SGHDN and CDR2 as FVKESK. With 5 bases removed from V and 0 bases from J, the gap between germline ends came to 8 bases. The CDR3 DNA follows: TGTGCCAGCAGCGACAGGCTCTCCTACGAGCAGTACTTC. Encoded protein: CASSDRLSYEQYF. Together with reference TRBV14 and TRBJ2-7, the CDR3 gives the full variable domain: EAGVTQFPSHSVIEKGQTVTLRCDPISGHDNLYWYRRVMGKEIKFLLHFVKESKQDESGMPNNRFLAERTGGTYSTLKVQPAELEDSGVYFCASSDRLSYEQYFGPGTRLTVT.

CDR3 sequence: CASSERLSTNYGYTF. CDR3 DNA: TGTGCCAGTTCCGAACGGCTATCTACGAACTATGGCTACACCTTC. The chain joins TRBV19 to TRBJ1-2; unclear D gene. The CDR3 runs to 15 residues. Germline CDR1 LNHDA, CDR2 SQIVND (reference sequence). Deletions cut 8 bases from V and 2 bases from J, with 18 bases between.

This clone occurred a few times. CDR3 in DNA: TGTGCCAGCAGTGCGACAGGAGACACTGAAGCTTTCTTT. Its protein is CASSATGDTEAFF. The V call is TRBV2, the J call TRBJ1-1; a weak D match, TRBD1 (6 bases). V was shortened by 4 bases and J by 3 bases, with 9 bases between the two germline ends. The CDR3 extends over 13 amino acids. Looked up from germline, CDR1 is SNHLY and CDR2 is FYNNEI.

This clone was detected a few times. V gene TRBV28 combines with J gene TRBJ2-7; 9 bases align to TRBD1. The CDR3 is 16 residues long. V dropped 3 bases and J dropped 3; count of bases not matched to a gene: 9. Germline V CDR1 and CDR2: MDHEN, SYDVKM. The CDR3 DNA reads as TGTGCCAGCAGTTTGCGGGACAGGGTCCCTCTCTACGAGCAGTACTTC. This gives the protein CASSLRDRVPLYEQYF.

This chain joins TRBV7-9 and TRBJ2-7; 7 bases map to TRBD1. CDR1 and CDR2 from the germline V gene are SEHNR and FQNEAQ (reference sequence). The trim removed 3 bases at V and 2 bases at J, leaving 7 bases unmatched. This CDR3 spans 15 amino acids. The CDR3 nucleotides are TGTGCCAGCAGCTTTTCCGGGACAGTCCCCTACGAGCAGTACTTC. Its protein is CASSFSGTVPYEQYF.